The source of this T cell receptor beta chain is a study of T cells in localized non-small cell lung cancer. Study-level points and caveats: Sequence data derive from only one tumor region, so heterogeneity remains possible.

The data were produced by immunoSEQ multiplex PCR, yet TCRdb's version contains in-frame clones alone and is incomplete. The table shows roughly 35,000 clones, with approximately 92% occurring only once. The CDR3 has 16 amino acids. The V and J ends lost 0 bases and 3 bases respectively, with 16 bases between them. CDR1 is SGHDT and CDR2 is YYEEEE in the germline V gene. Notes on this clone: The antigen remains undetermined.

The chain carries TRBV5-6 and TRBJ2-7; TRBD1 is a possible D gene (6 bases). Sequencing was performed on peripheral blood, taken before any cancer treatment. The sequence was collected from a female donor over 55 with stage I lung adenocarcinoma. CDR3 amino acids: CASSLDVYRDGYEQYF. The CDR3 region has the DNA TGTGCCAGCAGCTTGGACGTGTACAGGGACGGCTACGAGCAGTACTTC.